Presented here are 10 T cell receptor beta chains from one specimen sequenced in a study of molecular identifiers for immune sequencing clone quantification. From the PCR reads, TCRdb called clonotypes with MiXCR, one entry per CDR3 protein. The data show around 65,000 distinct CDR3 sequences, with around a sixth seen just once and roughly 1.4% held by the top ten. The specimen was naive CD8+ T cells from blood, with Jurkat cell RNA spiked in. As for subset: FACS-sorted CD8+CD4-CCR7+CD45RA+ naive T cells. The receptors here all came from a human donor in good health. Some libraries in this study had Jurkat cell RNA spiked in.

This clonotype has just a few counts. V usage is TRBV5-1 and J usage is TRBJ2-7; D might be TRBD1 (6 bases). Looked up from germline, CDR1 is SGHRS and CDR2 is YFSETQ. This CDR3 contains 15 residues. With 0 bases removed from V and 6 bases from J, the gap between germline ends came to 16 bases. The CDR3: CASSLDRAYSGEQYF. The CDR3 nucleotides read TGCGCCAGCAGCTTGGACAGGGCCTACAGTGGCGAGCAGTACTTC. The complete variable domain, with remaining parts taken from reference TRBV5-1 and TRBJ2-7, reads KAGVTQTPRYLIKTRGQQVTLSCSPISGHRSVSWYQQTPGQGLQFLFEYFSETQRNKGNFPGRFSGRQFSNSRSEMNVSTLELGDSALYLCASSLDRAYSGEQYFGPGTRLTVT.

Remarks on this clonotype: This clone may be a read error of a much larger clone one base away. This likely comes from a read error, as the CDR3 has no conserved phenylalanine or tryptophan at its end. The DNA is left out, because the CDR3 cannot be placed on it with certainty; the CDR3 is given as TCRdb lists it. The chain joins TRBV30 to TRBJ2-1; TRBD1 is the table's D call and was not checked against the DNA. The CDR3 comprises 11 residues, both ends counted. Germline assignment: CDR1 GTSNPN and CDR2 SVGIG (reference sequence). The CDR3 spells CAWSETGVAFS.

Note on this clonotype: A read error is possible here, since a much larger clone lies one base away. The V call is TRBV27, the J call TRBJ1-6; D is unresolved. Looked up from germline, CDR1 is MNHEY and CDR2 is SMNVEV (reference sequence). V was trimmed by 0 bases and J by 9 bases, leaving 21 bases between them. The CDR3 totals 18 residues. CDR3 sequence: CASSLSGPDSPGPSPLHF. CDR3 nucleotides: TGTGCCAGCAGTTTATCCGGGCCCGATAGTCCAGGACCTTCACCCCTCCACTTT.

This clonotype has just one count. A much more abundant neighbour one base away suggests this may be a read error. The genes are TRBV7-6 and TRBJ2-7; D not resolved. CDR3 length: 11 amino acids. V gave up 4 bases and J gave up 9 bases, with 10 bases separating them. The germline V gene has CDR1 SGHVS and CDR2 FNYEAQ. The CDR3 nucleotides read TGTGCCAGCAGCTCCCCGGGCGGGCAGTACTTC. Its translation is CASSSPGGQYF.

The chain carries TRBV11-2 and TRBJ2-2; D is tentatively TRBD1 or TRBD2 (8 bases each). V shed 1 base and J shed 3 bases, with 30 bases lying between them. The CDR3 loop spans 22 amino acids. Germline CDR1 is SGHAT and CDR2 is FQNNGV. CDR3 loop: CASSLGRGATGVAWTYTGELFF. The CDR3 DNA reads as TGTGCCAGCAGCTTAGGGCGGGGGGCGACAGGGGTAGCGTGGACTTACACCGGGGAGCTGTTTTTT.

Remarks on this clonotype: This may be a read error: a much more frequent sequence differs by one nucleotide. The chain links TRBV7-6 to TRBJ2-5, with D hard to call. The germline gives CDR1 SGHVS, CDR2 FNYEAQ. The CDR3 totals 15 residues. The CDR3 loop is CASSLSPQPPETQCF. In DNA, the CDR3 is TGTGCCAGCAGCTTATCTCCCCAGCCCCCAGAGACCCAGTGCTTC.

For this clonotype: A read error may account for a junction end that differs from germline. The chain carries TRBV5-3 and TRBJ2-7; 11 positions match TRBD2. TRBV5-3 is an open reading frame, and its role is uncertain. This CDR3 is built from 15 residues. The CDR3 DNA reads as TGTGCCAGCAGCTTAATAGCGGGAGGGGGGTACGAGCAGTGCTTC. Its translation is CASSLIAGGGYEQCF.

In its sample, this clonotype was seen a few times. Possible read error: a much larger clone is one base away. The V call is TRBV27, the J call TRBJ1-2; no definite D call. This CDR3 spans 15 amino acids. Germline V gene data show CDR1 as MNHEY and CDR2 as SMNVEV (reference sequence). The CDR3 spells CASSLIEPPGYGHTF. The DNA for the CDR3 is TGTGCCAGCAGTCTCATCGAACCGCCAGGTTATGGCCACACCTTC.

This clonotype turned up a few times. The genes are TRBV5-6 and TRBJ2-5, with D tentatively TRBD2 (6 bases). V was trimmed by 2 bases and J by 5 bases, leaving 10 bases between them. In germline, CDR1 is SGHDT, CDR2 YYEEEE. This CDR3 contains 13 residues. CDR3 coding DNA: TGTGCCAGCAGCTTTTTGGAGGGGGAGACCCAGTACTTC. Protein: CASSFLEGETQYF.

This clonotype has ten or more counts. The chain joins TRBV5-1 to TRBJ1-1, with a tentative D call TRBD1 (6 bases). V was shortened by 0 bases and J by 1 base, with 10 bases between the two germline ends. Germline assignment: CDR1 SGHRS and CDR2 YFSETQ. The CDR3 covers 15 residues. CDR3 amino acids: CASSLEMGQNTEAFF. CDR3 DNA sequence: TGCGCCAGCAGCTTGGAAATGGGACAGAACACTGAAGCTTTCTTT. The whole variable domain, filled in from reference TRBV5-1 and TRBJ1-1, reads KAGVTQTPRYLIKTRGQQVTLSCSPISGHRSVSWYQQTPGQGLQFLFEYFSETQRNKGNFPGRFSGRQFSNSRSEMNVSTLELGDSALYLCASSLEMGQNTEAFFGQGTRLTVV.